These 2 T cell receptor beta chains came from one sample sequenced in a study of shared clonotypes between healthy human individuals. Naive CD8 populations comprised CD45RO-negative cells positively selected for CCR7, excluding terminally differentiated effector memory CD45RA+ cells. Sequencing was performed with immunoSEQ multiplex PCR; in TCRdb, only in-frame clones are kept and a portion is missing. The table records around 2.1 million clones, about 92% of them present only once. The sequenced material came from naive CD8+ T cells from PBMCs. These receptor sequences come from a man between 18 and 35 years old in good health. Some clones in this sample may be carry-over from other donors' samples.

V usage is TRBV28 and J usage is TRBJ2-1, with 8 positions matching TRBD2. Trimming at V came to 6 bases and at J to 2 bases, leaving 6 bases not matched to a gene. This CDR3 is 15 amino acids long. CDR1 is MDHEN, CDR2 SYDVKM, per germline. The CDR3 nucleotides are TGTGCCAGCAGGGAGGTTAGCGGGGCCTACAATGAGCAGTTCTTC. It encodes CASREVSGAYNEQFF.

The chain is built from TRBV9 and TRBJ2-1; D is unclear. Trimming shortened V by 4 bases and J by 6 bases, and 17 bases separated the two germline ends. The CDR3 covers 15 residues. Per germline, CDR1 SGDLS and CDR2 YYNGEE. For the CDR3, the DNA is TGTGCCAGCAGCCTTTGGAAGAGTATTACCAATGAGCAGTTCTTC. It codes for CASSLWKSITNEQFF.